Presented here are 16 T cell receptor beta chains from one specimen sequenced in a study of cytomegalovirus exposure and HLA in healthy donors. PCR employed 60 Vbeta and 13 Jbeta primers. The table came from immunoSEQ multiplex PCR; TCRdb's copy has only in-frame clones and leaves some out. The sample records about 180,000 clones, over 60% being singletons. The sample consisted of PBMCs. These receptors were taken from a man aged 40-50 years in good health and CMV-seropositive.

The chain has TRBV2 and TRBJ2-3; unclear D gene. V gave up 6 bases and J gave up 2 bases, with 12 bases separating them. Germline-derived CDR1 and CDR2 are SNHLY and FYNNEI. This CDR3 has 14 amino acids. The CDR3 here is CASRERGVTDTQYF. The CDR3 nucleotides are TGTGCCAGCAGGGAGCGTGGAGTCACAGATACGCAGTATTTT.

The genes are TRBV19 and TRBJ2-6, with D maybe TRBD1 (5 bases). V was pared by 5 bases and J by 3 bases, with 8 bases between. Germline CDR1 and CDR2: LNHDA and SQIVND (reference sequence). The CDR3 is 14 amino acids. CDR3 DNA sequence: TGTGCCAGTAGTTCAGGGTTTGGGGCCAACGTCCTGACTTTC. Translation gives CASSSGFGANVLTF.

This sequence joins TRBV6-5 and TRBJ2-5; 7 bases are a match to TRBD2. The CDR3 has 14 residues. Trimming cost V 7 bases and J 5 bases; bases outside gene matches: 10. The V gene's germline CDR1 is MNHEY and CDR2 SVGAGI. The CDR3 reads CASTPRGEWETQYF. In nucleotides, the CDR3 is TGTGCCAGCACCCCCCGGGGGGAGTGGGAGACCCAGTACTTC.

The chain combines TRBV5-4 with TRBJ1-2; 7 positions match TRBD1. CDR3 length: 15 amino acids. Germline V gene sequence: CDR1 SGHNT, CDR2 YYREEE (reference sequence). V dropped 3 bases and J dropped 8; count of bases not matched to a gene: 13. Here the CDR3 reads CASSSNQGELYGYTF. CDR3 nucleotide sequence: TGTGCCAGCAGCTCAAACCAGGGGGAGTTGTACGGCTACACCTTC.

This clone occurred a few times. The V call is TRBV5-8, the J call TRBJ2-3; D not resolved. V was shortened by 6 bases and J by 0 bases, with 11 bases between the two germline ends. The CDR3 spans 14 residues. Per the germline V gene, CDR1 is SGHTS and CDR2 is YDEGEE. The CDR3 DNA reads TGTGCCAGCATCCGAGGAATTAGCACAGATACGCAGTATTTT. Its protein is CASIRGISTDTQYF.

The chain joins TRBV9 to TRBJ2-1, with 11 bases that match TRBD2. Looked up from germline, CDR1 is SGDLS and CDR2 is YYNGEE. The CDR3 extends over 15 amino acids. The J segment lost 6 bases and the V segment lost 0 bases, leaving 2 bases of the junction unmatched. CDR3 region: CASSVGLAGSNEQFF. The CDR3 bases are TGTGCCAGCAGCGTAGGACTAGCGGGGAGCAATGAGCAGTTCTTC.

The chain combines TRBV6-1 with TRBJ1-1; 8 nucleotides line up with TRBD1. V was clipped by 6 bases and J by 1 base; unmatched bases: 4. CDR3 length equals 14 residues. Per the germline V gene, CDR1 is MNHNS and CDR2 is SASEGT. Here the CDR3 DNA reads TGTGCCAGCAGCCTCGACAGGGGGAACACTGAAGCTTTCTTT. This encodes CASSLDRGNTEAFF.

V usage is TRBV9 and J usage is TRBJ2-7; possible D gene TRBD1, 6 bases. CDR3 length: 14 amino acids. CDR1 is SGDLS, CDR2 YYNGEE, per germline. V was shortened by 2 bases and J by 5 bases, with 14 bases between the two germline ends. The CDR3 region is CASSVGDKGNEQYF. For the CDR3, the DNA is TGTGCCAGCAGCGTGGGGGACAAGGGGAACGAGCAGTACTTC.

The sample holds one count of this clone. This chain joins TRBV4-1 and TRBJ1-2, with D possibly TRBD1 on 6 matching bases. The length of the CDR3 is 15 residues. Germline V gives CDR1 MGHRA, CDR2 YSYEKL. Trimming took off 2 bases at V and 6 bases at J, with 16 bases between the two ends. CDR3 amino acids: CASSQPLGRGNGYTF. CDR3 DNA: TGCGCCAGCAGCCAACCCTTAGGCAGGGGCAATGGCTACACCTTC.

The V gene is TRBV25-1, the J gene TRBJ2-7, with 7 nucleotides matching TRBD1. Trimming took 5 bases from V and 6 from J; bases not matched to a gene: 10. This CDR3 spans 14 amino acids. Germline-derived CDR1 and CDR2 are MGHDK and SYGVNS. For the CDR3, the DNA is TGTGCCAGCAGTCTTCAGACAGGGTCCGTCGAGCAGTACTTC. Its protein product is CASSLQTGSVEQYF.

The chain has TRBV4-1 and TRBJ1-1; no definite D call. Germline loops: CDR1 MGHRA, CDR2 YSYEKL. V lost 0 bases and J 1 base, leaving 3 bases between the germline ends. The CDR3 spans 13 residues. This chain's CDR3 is CASSQERNTEAFF. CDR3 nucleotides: TGCGCCAGCAGCCAAGAGAGGAACACTGAAGCTTTCTTT.

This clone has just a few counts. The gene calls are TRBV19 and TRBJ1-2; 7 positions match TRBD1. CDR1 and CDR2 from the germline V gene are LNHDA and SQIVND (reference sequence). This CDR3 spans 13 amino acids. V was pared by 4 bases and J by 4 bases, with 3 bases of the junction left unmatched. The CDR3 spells CASSKQGFYGYTF. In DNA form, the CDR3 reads TGTGCCAGTAGTAAACAGGGGTTCTATGGCTACACCTTC. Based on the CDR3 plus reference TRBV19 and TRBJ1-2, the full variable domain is DGGITQSPKYLFRKEGQNVTLSCEQNLNHDAMYWYRQDPGQGLRLIYYSQIVNDFQKGDIAEGYSVSREKKESFPLTVTSAQKNPTAFYLCASSKQGFYGYTFGSGTRLTVV.

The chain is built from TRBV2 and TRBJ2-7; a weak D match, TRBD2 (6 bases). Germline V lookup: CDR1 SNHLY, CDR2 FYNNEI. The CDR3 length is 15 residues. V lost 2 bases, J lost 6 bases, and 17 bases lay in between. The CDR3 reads CASSESPGVASEQYF. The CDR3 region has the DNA TGTGCCAGCAGTGAAAGTCCGGGGGTAGCGTCCGAGCAGTACTTC.

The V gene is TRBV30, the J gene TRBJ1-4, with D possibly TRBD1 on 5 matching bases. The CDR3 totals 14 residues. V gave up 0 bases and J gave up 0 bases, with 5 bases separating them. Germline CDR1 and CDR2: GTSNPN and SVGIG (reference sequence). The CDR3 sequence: CAWSVQATNEKLFF. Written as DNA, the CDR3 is TGTGCCTGGAGTGTACAGGCAACTAATGAAAAACTGTTTTTT.

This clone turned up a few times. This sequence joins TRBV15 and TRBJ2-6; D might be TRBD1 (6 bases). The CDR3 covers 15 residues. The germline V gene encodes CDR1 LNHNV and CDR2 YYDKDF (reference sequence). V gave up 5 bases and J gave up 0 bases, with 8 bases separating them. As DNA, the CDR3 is TGTGCCACCAGCTACAGGGTCTCTGGGGCCAACGTCCTGACTTTC. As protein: CATSYRVSGANVLTF.

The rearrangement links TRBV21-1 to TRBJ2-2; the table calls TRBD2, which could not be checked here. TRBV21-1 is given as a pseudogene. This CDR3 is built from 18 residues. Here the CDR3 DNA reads TGTGCCAGCAGCACCTACGAAAGGGCGGGAGGAGGAACCGGGGAGCTGTTTTTT. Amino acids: CASSTYERAGGGTGELFF.